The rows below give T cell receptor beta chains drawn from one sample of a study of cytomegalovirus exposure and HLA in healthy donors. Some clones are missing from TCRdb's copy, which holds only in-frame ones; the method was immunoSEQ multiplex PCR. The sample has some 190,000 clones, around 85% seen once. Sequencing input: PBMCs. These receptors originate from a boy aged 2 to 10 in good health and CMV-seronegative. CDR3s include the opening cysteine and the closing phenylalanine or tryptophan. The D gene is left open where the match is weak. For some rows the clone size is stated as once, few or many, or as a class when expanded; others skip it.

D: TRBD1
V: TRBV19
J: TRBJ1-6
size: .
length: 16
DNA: TGTGCCAGTGCCGACCTGGACAGGCCCTCGAATTCACCCCTCCACTTT
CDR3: CASADLDRPSNSPLHF

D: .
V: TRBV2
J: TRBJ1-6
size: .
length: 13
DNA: TGTGCCAGCAGAAACACAGGCCGTTCACCCCTCCACTTT
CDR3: CASRNTGRSPLHF

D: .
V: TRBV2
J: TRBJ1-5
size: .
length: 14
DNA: TGTGCCTGCCATTCGGGCAGGGGCAATCAGCCCCAGCATTTT
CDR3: CACHSGRGNQPQHF

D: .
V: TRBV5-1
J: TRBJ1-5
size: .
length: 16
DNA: TGCGCCAGCAGCTTGGGCGGCATTCAGAGCCCGCAGCCCCAGCATTTT
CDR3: CASSLGGIQSPQPQHF

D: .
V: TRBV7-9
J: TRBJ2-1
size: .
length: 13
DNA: TGTGCCAGCAGGGTTTCAGGGGAAAATGAGCAGTTCTTC
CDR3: CASRVSGENEQFF

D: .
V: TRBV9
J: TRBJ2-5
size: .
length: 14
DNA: TGTGCCAGCAGCGCCCGACTAGTCGACGAGACCCAGTACTTC
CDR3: CASSARLVDETQYF

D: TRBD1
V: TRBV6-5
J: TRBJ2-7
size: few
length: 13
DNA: TGTGCCAGCAGGAGGACAGGGACCTACGAGCAGTACTTC
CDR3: CASRRTGTYEQYF

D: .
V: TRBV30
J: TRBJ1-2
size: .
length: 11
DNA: TGTGCCTGGAGTGCTGAGTGGGGCTACACCTTC
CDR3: CAWSAEWGYTF

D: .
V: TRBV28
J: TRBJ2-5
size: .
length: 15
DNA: TGTGCCAGCAGTTTATTCCAGGGAGGAGGAGAGACCCAGTACTTC
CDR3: CASSLFQGGGETQYF

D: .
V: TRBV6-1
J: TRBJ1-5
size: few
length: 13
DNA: TGTGCCAGCAGTGAAGTTTACGGTCAGCCCCAGCATTTT
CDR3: CASSEVYGQPQHF

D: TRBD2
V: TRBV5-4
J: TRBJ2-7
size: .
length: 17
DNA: TGTGCCAGCAGCTCCCGTCTGGCGGGAGGGGCCCGGTACGAGCAGTACTTC
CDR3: CASSSRLAGGARYEQYF

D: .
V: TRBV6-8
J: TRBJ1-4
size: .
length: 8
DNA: TGTGCCAGCAGCTTTCCCTTTTTT
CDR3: CASSFPFF

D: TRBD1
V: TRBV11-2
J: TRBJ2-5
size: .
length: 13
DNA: TGTGCCAGCAGCCGTGACAGGGGAGAGACCCAGTACTTC
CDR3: CASSRDRGETQYF

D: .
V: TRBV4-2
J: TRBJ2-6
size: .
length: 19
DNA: TGTGCCAGCAGCCACCGACAGGTCTTTTCCATCTCTGGGGCCAACGTCCTGACTTTC
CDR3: CASSHRQVFSISGANVLTF

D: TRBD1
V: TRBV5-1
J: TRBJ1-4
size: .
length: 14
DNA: TGCGCCAGCAGCTACGGGACAGGGAATGAAAAACTGTTTTTT
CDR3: CASSYGTGNEKLFF

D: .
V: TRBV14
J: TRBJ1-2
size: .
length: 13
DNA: TGTGCCAGCAGCCAAGGAGGGAGCTATGGCTACACCTTC
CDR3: CASSQGGSYGYTF

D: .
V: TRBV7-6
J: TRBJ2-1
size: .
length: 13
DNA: TGTGCCAGCAGCCCCTCAGGGTACTATGAGCAGTTCTTC
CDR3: CASSPSGYYEQFF

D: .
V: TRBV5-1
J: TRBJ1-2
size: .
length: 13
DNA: TGCGCCAGCAGCCCGAGGGGGAATAATGGCTACACCTTC
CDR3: CASSPRGNNGYTF

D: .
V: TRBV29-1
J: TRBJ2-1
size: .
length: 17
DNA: TGCAGCGTTGCAGGGGCCGTGCCCGACTGGGTATACAATGAGCAGTTCTTC
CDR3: CSVAGAVPDWVYNEQFF

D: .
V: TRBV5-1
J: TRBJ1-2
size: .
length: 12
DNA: TGCGCCAGCAGCTTAGCAGGTGACGAAAACACCTTC
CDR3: CASSLAGDENTF

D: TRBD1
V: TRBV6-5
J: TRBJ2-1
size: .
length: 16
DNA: TGTGCCAGCAGTTACCTGACAGGGGGCAGTTTTTTTGAGCAGTTCTTC
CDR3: CASSYLTGGSFFEQFF

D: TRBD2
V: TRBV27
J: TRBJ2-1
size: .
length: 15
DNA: TGTGCCAGCAGTTTGGGGGGGAGCTCCTACAATGAGCAGTTCTTC
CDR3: CASSLGGSSYNEQFF

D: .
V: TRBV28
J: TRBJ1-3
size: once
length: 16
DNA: TGTGCCAGCATCCCGAGACAGTTAAGCTCTGGAAACACCATATATTTT
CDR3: CASIPRQLSSGNTIYF

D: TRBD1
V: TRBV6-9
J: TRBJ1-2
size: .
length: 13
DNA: TGTGCCAGCAGTAAGGACAGGGACTATGGCTACACCTTC
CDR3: CASSKDRDYGYTF

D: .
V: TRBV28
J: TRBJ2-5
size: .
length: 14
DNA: TGTGCCAGCAGTTTAAGGGGAAACCAAGAGACCCAGTACTTC
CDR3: CASSLRGNQETQYF

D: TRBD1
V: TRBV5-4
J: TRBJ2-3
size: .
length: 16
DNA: TGTGCCAGCAGCTGGCTGGGACAGGCCGGCACAGATACGCAGTATTTT
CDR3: CASSWLGQAGTDTQYF

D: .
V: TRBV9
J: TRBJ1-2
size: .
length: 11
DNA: TGTGCCGGTTACGGCCGCGGGGGCTACACCTTC
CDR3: CAGYGRGGYTF

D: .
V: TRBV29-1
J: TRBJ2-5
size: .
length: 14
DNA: TGCAGCGGCCAACTAGCCTTAAGGCAAGAGACCCAGTACTTC
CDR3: CSGQLALRQETQYF

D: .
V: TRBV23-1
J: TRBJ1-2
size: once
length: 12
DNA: TGCGCCAGCAGTCTACACCCGTGTGGCTACACCTTC
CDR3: CASSLHPCGYTF

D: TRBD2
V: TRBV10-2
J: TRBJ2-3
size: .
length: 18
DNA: TGCGCCAGCAGTGCCCCCCGGACTAGCGGGGGGGTCACAGATACGCAGTATTTT
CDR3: CASSAPRTSGGVTDTQYF

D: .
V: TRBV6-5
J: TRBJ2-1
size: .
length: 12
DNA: TGTGCCAGCAGTTACACAGGGTATGAGCAGTTCTTC
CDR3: CASSYTGYEQFF

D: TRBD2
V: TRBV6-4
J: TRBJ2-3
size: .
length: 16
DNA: TGTGCCAGCAGTCCGACTAGCGGGGGGGCTAGAGATACGCAGTATTTT
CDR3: CASSPTSGGARDTQYF

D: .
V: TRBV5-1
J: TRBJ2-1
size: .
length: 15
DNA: TGCGCCAGCAGCTTCTTACAGGGGGGGAACAATGAGCAGTTCTTC
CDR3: CASSFLQGGNNEQFF

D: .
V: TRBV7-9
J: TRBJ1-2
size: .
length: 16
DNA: TGTGCCAGCAGCTTAGCGTCGAGCGCGGGGGCCTATGGCTACACCTTC
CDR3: CASSLASSAGAYGYTF

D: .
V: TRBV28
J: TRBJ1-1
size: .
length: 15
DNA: TGTGCCAGCAGTCATAAATTAGGGGGGAACACTGAAGCTTTCTTT
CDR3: CASSHKLGGNTEAFF

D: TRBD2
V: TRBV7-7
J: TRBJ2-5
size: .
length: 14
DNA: TGTGCTAGCAGCCCCGGGACTAGCGAGGAGACCCAGTACTTC
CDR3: CASSPGTSEETQYF

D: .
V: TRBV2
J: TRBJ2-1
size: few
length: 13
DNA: TGTGCCAGCAGGACTGGGCTAGCAAATGAGCAGTTCTTC
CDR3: CASRTGLANEQFF

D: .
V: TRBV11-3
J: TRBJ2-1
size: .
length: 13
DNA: TGTGCCAGCAGCTTAGATCTAGGTAATGAGCAGTTCTTC
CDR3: CASSLDLGNEQFF

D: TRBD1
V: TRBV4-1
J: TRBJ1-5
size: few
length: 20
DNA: TGCGCCAGCAGCCATCACATTGCGAGACAGGGTCGCGATAGCAATCAGCCCCAGCATTTT
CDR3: CASSHHIARQGRDSNQPQHF

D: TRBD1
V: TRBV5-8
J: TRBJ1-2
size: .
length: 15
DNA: TGTGCCAGCAGCTTGGTTGGCAGGGGGCAGGGGGGCTACACCTTC
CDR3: CASSLVGRGQGGYTF